These 29 T cell receptor beta chains share one sample of origin, sequenced in a study of blood T cell repertoires in COVID-19. TCRdb's copy holds only in-frame clones and misses some; the assay was immunoSEQ multiplex PCR. Among about 200,000 clones listed, about 86% were seen once. Input material: PBMCs or T cells enriched from blood (not recorded which). The source is a woman aged 40 to 50 with acute COVID-19.

This clone was counted between two and nine times. The chain recombines TRBV5-8 with TRBJ2-1; 7 nucleotides agree with TRBD2. Germline V gene data show CDR1 as SGHTS and CDR2 as YDEGEE. This CDR3 has 12 residues. Unmatched junction bases numbered 4, after V lost 2 bases and J lost 11 bases. CDR3 sequence: CASSLRAGKQFF. CDR3 nucleotide sequence: TGTGCCAGCAGCTTAAGAGCGGGAAAGCAGTTCTTC.

The rearrangement joins TRBV9 to TRBJ2-3; the match to TRBD2 covers 7 bases. J gave up 3 bases and V 2 bases, and 9 bases lay outside the gene matches. This CDR3 comprises 16 residues. From germline, CDR1 is SGDLS and CDR2 YYNGEE. Here the CDR3 DNA reads TGTGCCAGCAGCGTCATGGCGGGAGCGGGGACAGATACGCAGTATTTT. It yields the protein CASSVMAGAGTDTQYF.

V usage is TRBV6-4 and J usage is TRBJ1-1; 8 nucleotides match TRBD1. Germline CDR1 and CDR2: MRHNA and SNTAGT. Unmatched junction bases numbered 11, after V lost 4 bases and J lost 7 bases. The CDR3 is made up of 15 amino acids. The DNA of the CDR3 is TGTGCCAGCAGTGTATCAGGGGGCACAGGGGATGAAGCTTTCTTT. This translates into CASSVSGGTGDEAFF.

This chain links TRBV11-3 with TRBJ2-2, with D perhaps matching TRBD2 (5 bases). Germline lookup yields CDR1 SGHNT and CDR2 YENEEA. The V and J ends lost 1 base and 2 bases respectively, with 8 bases between them. This CDR3 is built from 15 residues. This chain's CDR3 is CASSLGGRNTGELFF. DNA for the CDR3: TGTGCCAGCAGCTTAGGAGGGAGAAACACCGGGGAGCTGTTTTTT.

The rearrangement links TRBV19 to TRBJ1-2, with D tentatively TRBD1 (6 bases). The CDR3 consists of 13 residues. From germline, CDR1 is LNHDA and CDR2 SQIVND (reference sequence). Trimming shortened V by 8 bases and J by 4 bases, and 14 bases separated the two germline ends. CDR3 protein: CASSIGRGYGYTF. The CDR3 DNA sequence: TGTGCCAGTTCCATTGGCAGGGGCTATGGCTACACCTTC.

The chain uses TRBV19 and TRBJ1-4, with no clear D. Trimming took 9 bases from V and 6 from J, leaving 5 bases between them. The germline gives CDR1 LNHDA, CDR2 SQIVND (reference sequence). The CDR3 consists of 10 residues. The CDR3 region is CASGDEKLFF. The DNA for the CDR3 is TGTGCCAGCGGAGATGAAAAACTGTTTTTT. The whole variable domain, remainder taken from reference TRBV19 and TRBJ1-4, is DGGITQSPKYLFRKEGQNVTLSCEQNLNHDAMYWYRQDPGQGLRLIYYSQIVNDFQKGDIAEGYSVSREKKESFPLTVTSAQKNPTAFYLCASGDEKLFFGSGTQLSVL.

V is TRBV14 and J is TRBJ2-1; D ambiguous. Germline V gene sequence: CDR1 SGHDN, CDR2 FVKESK. This CDR3 is 13 amino acids long. V lost 1 base to trimming and J lost 6 bases, with 7 bases between them. CDR3 DNA sequence: TGTGCCAGCAGCCAAGTCTATCCCAATGAGCAGTTCTTC. Its protein is CASSQVYPNEQFF.

This sequence joins TRBV28 and TRBJ1-5, with D unresolved. The CDR3 sequence is 16 residues long. Germline CDR1 is MDHEN and CDR2 is SYDVKM. V lost 3 bases, J lost 2 bases, and 14 bases lay in between. CDR3 sequence (DNA): TGTGCCAGCAGTTTGGCCCGGCTGAGGGGCAATCAGCCCCAGCATTTT. This gives the protein CASSLARLRGNQPQHF.

A single count supports this clone. The V and J genes are TRBV11-2 and TRBJ2-4; D not certain. The germline CDR1 and CDR2 sequences are SGHAT and FQNNGV. The CDR3 spans 14 residues. V lost 5 bases, J lost 0 bases, and 8 bases lay in between. The CDR3 DNA follows: TGTGCCAGCAGCCTCGCAGTAGCCAAAAACATTCAGTACTTC. This sequence encodes CASSLAVAKNIQYF. The complete variable domain, with remaining parts taken from reference TRBV11-2 and TRBJ2-4, reads EAGVAQSPRYKIIEKRQSVAFWCNPISGHATLYWYQQILGQGPKLLIQFQNNGVVDDSQLPKDRFSAERLKGVDSTLKIQPAKLEDSAVYLCASSLAVAKNIQYFGAGTRLSVL.

The chain has TRBV20-1 and TRBJ2-7; D gene ambiguous. Germline lookup yields CDR1 DFQATT and CDR2 SNEGSKA (reference sequence). The CDR3 covers 11 residues. The germline V and J ends were trimmed by 5 bases and 0 bases, with 5 bases remaining between them. The CDR3 sequence is CSAPISYEQYF. DNA of the CDR3: TGCAGTGCTCCAATCTCCTACGAGCAGTACTTC.

V is TRBV19 and J is TRBJ2-7, with D possibly TRBD1 on 5 matching bases. CDR3 size: 13 residues. Germline V lookup: CDR1 LNHDA, CDR2 SQIVND (reference sequence). V lost 3 bases and J lost 2, with 8 bases in between. This chain's CDR3 is CASSMGQTYEQYF. For the CDR3, the DNA is TGTGCCAGTAGTATGGGGCAGACCTACGAGCAGTACTTC. The complete variable domain, with remaining parts taken from reference TRBV19 and TRBJ2-7, reads DGGITQSPKYLFRKEGQNVTLSCEQNLNHDAMYWYRQDPGQGLRLIYYSQIVNDFQKGDIAEGYSVSREKKESFPLTVTSAQKNPTAFYLCASSMGQTYEQYFGPGTRLTVT.

The rearrangement links TRBV15 to TRBJ1-5; D not certain. Deletions cut 5 bases from V and 4 bases from J, with 15 bases between. This CDR3 has 15 residues. Germline V CDR1 and CDR2: LNHNV, YYDKDF (reference sequence). The CDR3 bases are TGTGCCACCAGCCTTGGGCGGGCTGTTAATCAGCCCCAGCATTTT. Translation gives CATSLGRAVNQPQHF.

This sequence joins TRBV7-2 and TRBJ2-5; TRBD2 matches at 13 bases. The germline V gene has CDR1 SGHTA and CDR2 FQGNSA. The CDR3 length is 19 residues. V shed 1 base and J 4 bases; nucleotides not matched to a gene: 12. The CDR3 region has the DNA TGTGCCAGCAGCTTAGGCCCCGGGACTAGCGGGAAGCGGGGAGAGACCCAGTACTTC. Translated: CASSLGPGTSGKRGETQYF. The full variable domain, completed using reference TRBV7-2 and TRBJ2-5, is GAGVSQSPSNKVTEKGKDVELRCDPISGHTALYWYRQSLGQGLEFLIYFQGNSAPDKSGLPSDRFSAERTGGSVSTLTIQRTQQEDSAVYLCASSLGPGTSGKRGETQYFGPGTRLLVL.

V is TRBV19 and J is TRBJ2-7; 7 nucleotides match TRBD2. This CDR3 contains 13 residues. Trimming removed 10 bases from V and 5 bases from J; junction bases left unmatched: 11. The germline V gene has CDR1 LNHDA and CDR2 SQIVND (reference sequence). The CDR3: CATTSEGRNEQYF. CDR3 DNA: TGTGCCACCACTAGCGAAGGACGGAACGAGCAGTACTTC.

This chain connects TRBV28 to TRBJ2-2; TRBD2 matches at 8 bases. CDR1 and CDR2 from the germline V gene are MDHEN and SYDVKM. Unmatched junction bases numbered 5, after V lost 6 bases and J lost 2 bases. The CDR3 length is 15 residues. The CDR3 region has the DNA TGTGCCAGCAGATCGGGAGGGCCTAACACCGGGGAGCTGTTTTTT. It specifies CASRSGGPNTGELFF.

The chain links TRBV5-6 to TRBJ1-2; D is perhaps TRBD1 (5 bases). The CDR3 spans 14 residues. CDR1 is SGHDT, CDR2 YYEEEE, per germline. Trimming pared 0 bases from V and 3 bases from J, leaving 9 bases between. DNA of the CDR3: TGTGCCAGCAGCTTGGGGGGCAGGGACTATGGCTACACCTTC. The encoded protein is CASSLGGRDYGYTF.

This clone was recorded once. The J gene is TRBJ2-2, the V gene TRBV30; TRBD1 matches at 7 bases. The CDR3 runs to 14 residues. From germline, CDR1 is GTSNPN and CDR2 SVGIG (reference sequence). The CDR3 region has the DNA TGTGCTTCAGGACAGGTTCTAGGCGGCGGGGAGCTGTTTTTT. Protein: CASGQVLGGGELFF.

As DNA, the CDR3 is TGTGCCAGCAGTTTGACGGGGACAGGGGGCTATAGCTCTGGAAACACCATATATTTT. Its translation: CASSLTGTGGYSSGNTIYF. The chain is built from TRBV27 and TRBJ1-3; TRBD1 matches at 12 bases. Germline V lookup: CDR1 MNHEY, CDR2 SMNVEV (reference sequence). The CDR3 contains 19 residues. Trimming at V came to 3 bases and at J to 0 bases, leaving 9 bases not matched to a gene.

The V gene is TRBV2, the J gene TRBJ1-2, with D uncertain. CDR3 size: 12 residues. Trimming took 4 bases from V and 2 from J, leaving 5 bases between them. Germline CDR1 SNHLY, CDR2 FYNNEI. The CDR3 spells CASSAGNYGYTF. The CDR3 coding sequence is TGTGCCAGCAGTGCAGGAAACTATGGCTACACCTTC.

Concerning this clone itself: The same CDR3 is also encoded by other DNA sequences in this sample. The chain has TRBV19 and TRBJ2-1; 9 positions match TRBD2. Germline values: CDR1 LNHDA, CDR2 SQIVND (reference sequence). V lost 7 bases and J lost 6; bases outside the gene matches: 7. The CDR3 totals 14 residues. In DNA form, the CDR3 reads TGTGCCAGTACTCGGGCGGGAGGGCCCAATGAGCAGTTCTTC. Encoded protein: CASTRAGGPNEQFF.

This clone was counted between two and nine times. The genes are TRBV7-3 and TRBJ2-5, with 9 bases fitting TRBD2. The germline gives CDR1 SGHTA, CDR2 FQGTGA. V was clipped by 4 bases and J by 5 bases; unmatched bases: 8. The CDR3 loop spans 15 amino acids. CDR3 DNA: TGTGCCAGCAGCTCCCGGGTAGCGGGAGTGGAGACCCAGTACTTC. As protein: CASSSRVAGVETQYF.

The V gene is TRBV3-1 (or the pseudogene TRBV3-2), the J gene TRBJ2-3, with D perhaps TRBD2 (6 bases). V shed 3 bases and J shed 2 bases, with 9 bases lying between them. The CDR3 extends over 14 amino acids. Looked up from germline, CDR1 is LGHDT and CDR2 is YNNKEL (reference sequence). The CDR3 spells CASSQRDFTDTQYF. In DNA form, the CDR3 reads TGTGCCAGCAGCCAGAGGGACTTCACAGATACGCAGTATTTT.

J is TRBJ2-7 and V is TRBV4-1; TRBD1 agrees at 11 bases. CDR1 is MGHRA, CDR2 YSYEKL, per germline. After removal of 2 bases from V and 7 bases from J, the junction contained 7 bases not matched to a gene. The CDR3 sequence is 15 residues long. CDR3 region: CASSQRTGGNGEQYF. In DNA, the CDR3 is TGCGCCAGCAGCCAACGGACAGGGGGCAATGGAGAGCAGTACTTC.

The chain combines TRBV12-3 or TRBV12-4 with TRBJ2-7; a weak D match, TRBD1 (5 bases). The V and J ends lost 5 bases and 2 bases respectively, with 10 bases between them. The CDR3 is made up of 13 amino acids. The CDR3 sequence is CASSPRETYEQYF. CDR3 nucleotides: TGTGCCAGCAGTCCCAGGGAAACCTACGAGCAGTACTTC.

This chain links TRBV5-1 with TRBJ2-2; TRBD2 aligns across 7 bases. CDR1 and CDR2 (germline): SGHRS, YFSETQ. The V segment lost 4 bases and the J segment 5 bases; nucleotides outside the gene matches: 8. The CDR3 length is 15 residues. The CDR3 protein is CASSPGGRGTGELFF. DNA for the CDR3: TGCGCCAGCAGCCCCGGCGGGAGAGGGACCGGGGAGCTGTTTTTT.

The chain combines TRBV9 with TRBJ2-7; possibly TRBD2 for D (5 bases). The CDR3 extends over 14 amino acids. Germline CDR1 SGDLS, CDR2 YYNGEE. Trimming stripped 4 bases from V and 6 bases from J, with 17 bases between. The CDR3 is CASSPMGSTREQYF. The CDR3 DNA follows: TGTGCCAGCAGCCCGATGGGGAGCACACGCGAGCAGTACTTC.

In DNA form, the CDR3 reads TGTGCCAGCTCAAATAATGCGGGGGGCTACACCTTC. It encodes CASSNNAGGYTF. The chain couples TRBV18 to TRBJ1-2; D call uncertain. CDR1 KGHSH and CDR2 LQKENI come from the germline V gene. The CDR3 extends over 12 amino acids. V was pared by 5 bases and J by 8 bases, with 12 bases between.

This chain links TRBV7-2 with TRBJ2-5; D not certain. Germline CDR1 is SGHTA and CDR2 is FQGNSA. Trimming left V 1 base short and J 5 bases short, with 11 bases between. This CDR3 contains 14 residues. This CDR3 reads CASSLGVHRETQYF. The CDR3 DNA sequence: TGTGCCAGCAGCTTAGGTGTACATCGCGAGACCCAGTACTTC.

The chain is built from TRBV27 and TRBJ2-1; TRBD1 is a possible D gene (5 bases). V was cut by 0 bases and J by 10 bases, with 13 bases left in between. CDR3 length: 14 residues. The germline V gene encodes CDR1 MNHEY and CDR2 SMNVEV (reference sequence). Here the CDR3 reads CASSLSQGRREQFF. CDR3 DNA sequence: TGTGCCAGCAGTTTATCTCAGGGTCGGCGGGAGCAGTTCTTC.